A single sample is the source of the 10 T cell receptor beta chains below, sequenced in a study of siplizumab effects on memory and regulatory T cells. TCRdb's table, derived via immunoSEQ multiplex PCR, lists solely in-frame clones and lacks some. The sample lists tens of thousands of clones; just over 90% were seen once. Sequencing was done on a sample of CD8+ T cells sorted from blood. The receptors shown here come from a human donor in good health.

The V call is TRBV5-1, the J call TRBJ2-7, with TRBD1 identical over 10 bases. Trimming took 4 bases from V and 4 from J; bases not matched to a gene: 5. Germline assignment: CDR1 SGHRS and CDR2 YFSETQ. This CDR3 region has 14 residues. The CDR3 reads CASSGPGQGYEQYF. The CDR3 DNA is TGCGCCAGCAGCGGGCCGGGACAGGGGTACGAGCAGTACTTC.

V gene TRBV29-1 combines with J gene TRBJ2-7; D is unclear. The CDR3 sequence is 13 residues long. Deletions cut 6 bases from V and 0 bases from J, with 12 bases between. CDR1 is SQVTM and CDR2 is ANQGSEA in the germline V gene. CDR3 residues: CSVKTVSSYEQYF. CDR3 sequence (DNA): TGCAGCGTGAAGACGGTGAGCTCCTACGAGCAGTACTTC.

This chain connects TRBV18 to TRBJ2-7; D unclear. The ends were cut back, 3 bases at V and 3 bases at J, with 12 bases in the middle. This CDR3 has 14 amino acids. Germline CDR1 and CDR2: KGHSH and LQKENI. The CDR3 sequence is CASSPGLKNYEQYF. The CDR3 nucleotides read TGTGCCAGCTCACCCGGGCTAAAAAACTACGAGCAGTACTTC.

The chain's CDR3 is CASSPGLAGASEQYF. In DNA form, the CDR3 reads TGTGCCAGCAGCCCTGGACTAGCGGGAGCCTCCGAGCAGTACTTC. The chain combines TRBV9 with TRBJ2-7; 13 positions match TRBD2. This CDR3 comprises 15 residues. Germline lookup yields CDR1 SGDLS and CDR2 YYNGEE. V lost 4 bases to trimming and J lost 6 bases; unmatched junction nucleotides: 7.

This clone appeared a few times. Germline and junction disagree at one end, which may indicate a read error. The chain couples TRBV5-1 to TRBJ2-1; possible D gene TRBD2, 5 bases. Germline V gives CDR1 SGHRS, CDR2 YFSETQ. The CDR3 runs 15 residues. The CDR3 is CASSLGEGVYNEQFF. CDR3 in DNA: TGTGCCAGCAGCCTAGGTGAGGGAGTCTACAATGAGCAGTTCTTC.

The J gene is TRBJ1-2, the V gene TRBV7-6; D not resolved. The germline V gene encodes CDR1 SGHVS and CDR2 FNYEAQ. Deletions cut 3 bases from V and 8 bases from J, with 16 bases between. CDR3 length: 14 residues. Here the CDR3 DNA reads TGTGCCAGCAGCTTGGATCGGGGAGTTGACGGCTACACCTTC. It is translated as CASSLDRGVDGYTF. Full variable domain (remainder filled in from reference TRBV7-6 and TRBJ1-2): GAGVSQSPRYKVTKRGQDVALRCDPISGHVSLYWYRQALGQGPEFLTYFNYEAQQDKSGLPNDRFSAERPEGSISTLTIQRTEQRDSAMYRCASSLDRGVDGYTFGSGTRLTVV.

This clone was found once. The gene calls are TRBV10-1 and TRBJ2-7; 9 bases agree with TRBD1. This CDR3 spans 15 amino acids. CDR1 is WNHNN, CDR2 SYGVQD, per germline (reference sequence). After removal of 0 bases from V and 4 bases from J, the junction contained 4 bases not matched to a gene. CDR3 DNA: TGCGCCAGCAGTGAGTCTGGGACAGGGCGGTACGAGCAGTACTTC. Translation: CASSESGTGRYEQYF.

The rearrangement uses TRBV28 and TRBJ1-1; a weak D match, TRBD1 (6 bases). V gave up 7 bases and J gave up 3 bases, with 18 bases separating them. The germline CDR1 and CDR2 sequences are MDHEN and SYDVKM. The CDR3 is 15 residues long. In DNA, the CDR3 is TGTGCCAGCACTTCCTCCGGGACAATGTACACTGAAGCTTTCTTT. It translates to CASTSSGTMYTEAFF.

The CDR3 DNA reads as TGTGCCAGCAGGCCTCCGGGACAGGGGTCAGATACGCAGTATTTT. This codes for CASRPPGQGSDTQYF. The chain carries TRBV2 and TRBJ2-3; 10 positions agree with TRBD1. CDR1 and CDR2 (germline): SNHLY, FYNNEI. Trimming removed 6 bases from V and 4 bases from J; junction bases left unmatched: 7. The CDR3 length is 15 residues.

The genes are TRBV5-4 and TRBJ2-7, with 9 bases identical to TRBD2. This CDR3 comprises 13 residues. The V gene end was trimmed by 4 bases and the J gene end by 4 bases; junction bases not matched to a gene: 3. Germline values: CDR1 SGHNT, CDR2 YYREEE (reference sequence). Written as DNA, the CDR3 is TGTGCCAGCAGCCTAACTAGCGGGTACGAGCAGTACTTC. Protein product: CASSLTSGYEQYF.